This entry features one T cell receptor beta chain sequence. As yet, its antigen is unknown. Germline V gene lookup returns CDR1 MDHEN and CDR2 SYDVKM. V was trimmed by 5 bases and J by 1 base, leaving 15 bases between them. This CDR3 contains 16 residues. This sample is drawn from a study of T cell responses to AZD1222 COVID-19 vaccine. Only in-frame clones appear in the TCRdb table, and some are missing; sequencing was by immunoSEQ multiplex PCR. The table has some 110,000 clones, 88% seen once. Broader study findings: Baseline antibody screening turned up just a handful of seropositive AZD1222 recipients.

The source is an adult in good health. V usage is TRBV28 and J usage is TRBJ1-5; TRBD1 is a possible D gene (5 bases). The sequencing here drew on peripheral blood, taken on day 0 of AZD1222 vaccination. CDR3 residues: CASSTREGLSNQPQHF. CDR3 DNA: TGTGCCAGCAGTACCCGGGAGGGGCTCAGCAATCAGCCCCAGCATTTT.